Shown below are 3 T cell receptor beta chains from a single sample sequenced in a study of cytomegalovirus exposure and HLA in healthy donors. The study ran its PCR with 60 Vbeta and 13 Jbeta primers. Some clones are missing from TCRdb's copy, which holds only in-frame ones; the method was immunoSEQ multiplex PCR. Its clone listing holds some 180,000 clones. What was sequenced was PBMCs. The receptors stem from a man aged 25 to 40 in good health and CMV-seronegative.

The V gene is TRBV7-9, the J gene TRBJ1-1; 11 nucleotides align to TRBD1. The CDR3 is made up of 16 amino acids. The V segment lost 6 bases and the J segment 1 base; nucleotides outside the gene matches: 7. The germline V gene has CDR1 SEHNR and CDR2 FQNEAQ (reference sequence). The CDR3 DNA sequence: TGTGCCAGCAGAAAGGGACAGGGGGGATCGAACACTGAAGCTTTCTTT. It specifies CASRKGQGGSNTEAFF.

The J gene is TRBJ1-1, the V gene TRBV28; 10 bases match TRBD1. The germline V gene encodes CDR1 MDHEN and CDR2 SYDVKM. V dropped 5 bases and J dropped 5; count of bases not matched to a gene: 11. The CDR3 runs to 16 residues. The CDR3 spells CASSGDIGQGDTEAFF. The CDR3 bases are TGTGCCAGCAGTGGGGACATAGGACAGGGGGATACTGAAGCTTTCTTT.

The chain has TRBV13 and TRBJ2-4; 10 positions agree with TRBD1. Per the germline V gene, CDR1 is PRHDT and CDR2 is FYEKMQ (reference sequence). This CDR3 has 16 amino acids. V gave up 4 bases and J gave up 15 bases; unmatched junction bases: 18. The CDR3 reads CASSSLGGTGDGLWYF. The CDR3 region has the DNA TGTGCCAGCAGCTCCCTGGGGGGGACAGGGGATGGTTTGTGGTACTTC.